This TCR beta chain originates from a study of cytotoxic CD8 clonotypes in ibrutinib-treated CLL. About the study: Enrolment comprised roughly 11 relapsed/refractory and roughly 15 treatment-naive patients; about 17 were IGHV unmutated. Partial response occurred in around 24 patients and complete response in 2; at median approximately 70 months, roughly 15 remained remitted and 12 progressed. Collecting the response samples happened after a median approximately twelve months of treatment, with a range of 6 to 36.

Study results and limitations: Pretreatment clonality was elevated relative to age-matched healthy donors and paralleled circulating CD8+ T-cell counts.

On this clone itself: What it recognizes is unknown.

Some clones are missing from TCRdb's copy, which holds only in-frame ones; the method was immunoSEQ multiplex PCR. In the table there are 250,000 to 350,000 clones, 76% of which are singletons. Germline-derived CDR1 and CDR2 are SGHAT and FQNNGV. CDR3 length equals 12 residues. Between the trimmed V and J ends, which lost 1 base and 10 bases, there was a span of 8 bases. The sample in question was PBMCs, obtained at disease progression, from a patient treated with ibrutinib. This receptor was obtained from a human donor with chronic lymphocytic leukemia. The chain links TRBV11-2 to TRBJ2-4; D remains ambiguous. DNA of the CDR3: TGTGCCAGCAGCTTAGTAGGATCGATTCAGTACTTC. Residues: CASSLVGSIQYF.